The 29 T cell receptor beta chains listed next were all sequenced from one sample in a study of blood T cells in healthy people across ages. It was with a sample-barcoded 5' primer and a J-beta primer mix that a second PCR of about 7 to 12 cycles was run. TCRdb independently ran MiXCR on the 5' RACE reads; one entry per CDR3 protein. Of under 950,000 distinct CDR3 sequences listed, about 20% are singletons. Sequencing input: blood. These receptors originate from a man between 65 and 85 years old in good health.

This clonotype showed up many times. This chain joins TRBV5-1 and TRBJ2-7, with 7 bases identical to TRBD2. CDR1 and CDR2 (germline): SGHRS, YFSETQ. The junction had 6 bases not matched to a gene; V was cut back by 0 bases and J by 6 bases. The CDR3 is 14 residues long. CDR3 in amino acids: CASSLEGTKREQYF. DNA of the CDR3: TGCGCCAGCAGCTTGGAGGGGACTAAACGCGAGCAGTACTTC.

This clonotype was found a few times. V usage is TRBV7-7 and J usage is TRBJ2-4, with D possibly matching TRBD1 (7 bases). This CDR3 contains 13 residues. Looked up from germline, CDR1 is SSHAT and CDR2 is FNYEAQ (reference sequence). Trimming removed 6 bases at V and 8 bases at J, with 14 bases between. DNA for the CDR3: TGTGCCAGCAGTCTAGGCAGGGGGGACATTCAGTACTTC. As protein: CASSLGRGDIQYF.

Many counts were recorded for this clonotype. The V and J genes are TRBV10-3 and TRBJ2-3; 7 positions agree with TRBD2. The CDR3 is 14 amino acids. Germline V gene sequence: CDR1 ENHRY, CDR2 SYGVKD. With 4 bases clipped from V and 2 bases from J, the junction kept 3 bases outside the gene matches. The CDR3: CAISGGTTTDTQYF. The DNA of the CDR3 is TGTGCCATCAGTGGCGGGACTACCACAGATACGCAGTATTTT.

V gene TRBV5-1 combines with J gene TRBJ2-3, with 12 bases lining up with TRBD2. Germline V gene sequence: CDR1 SGHRS, CDR2 YFSETQ. V lost 0 bases to trimming and J lost 3 bases; unmatched junction nucleotides: 8. CDR3 length: 18 amino acids. CDR3 loop: CASSLGLAGGRRTDTQYF. CDR3 bases: TGCGCCAGCAGCTTGGGGCTAGCGGGGGGGAGAAGAACAGATACGCAGTATTTT.

This clonotype was seen only a few times. This rearrangement joins TRBV11-3 to TRBJ2-3; maybe TRBD2 (6 bases). V was shortened by 4 bases and J by 5 bases, with 13 bases between the two germline ends. The CDR3 runs 14 residues. The V gene's germline CDR1 is SGHNT and CDR2 YENEEA. CDR3 DNA: TGTGCCAGCAGCTCGTGGACTAACAAAGATACGCAGTATTTT. This translates into CASSSWTNKDTQYF. Based on the CDR3 plus reference TRBV11-3 and TRBJ2-3, the full variable domain is EAGVVQSPRYKIIEKKQPVAFWCNPISGHNTLYWYLQNLGQGPELLIRYENEEAVDDSQLPKDRFSAERLKGVDSTLKIQPAELGDSAVYLCASSSWTNKDTQYFGPGTRLTVL.

The rearrangement joins TRBV20-1 to TRBJ2-1; 9 nucleotides align to TRBD2. Unmatched junction bases numbered 7, after V lost 3 bases and J lost 7 bases. This CDR3 is built from 14 residues. The germline V gene encodes CDR1 DFQATT and CDR2 SNEGSKA (reference sequence). CDR3 amino acids: CSARVSGGQNEQFF. The CDR3 coding sequence is TGCAGTGCTAGGGTTAGCGGGGGACAGAATGAGCAGTTCTTC.

Only a few counts were recorded for this clonotype. The chain uses TRBV5-5 and TRBJ2-7; D possibly corresponds to TRBD1 (5 bases). The ends were cut back, 4 bases at V and 1 base at J, with 21 bases in the middle. The CDR3 length is 17 residues. The germline gives CDR1 SGHKS, CDR2 YYEKEE (reference sequence). CDR3 coding DNA: TGTGCCAGCAGCGAGGACGCCAGGGTTTACCAATCCTACGAGCAGTACTTC. Translation: CASSEDARVYQSYEQYF.

This clonotype was observed a few times. The chain couples TRBV5-1 to TRBJ1-1, with 7 bases fitting TRBD1. V lost 6 bases to trimming and J lost 4 bases; unmatched junction nucleotides: 12. Germline V gene sequence: CDR1 SGHRS, CDR2 YFSETQ. This CDR3 is built from 15 residues. CDR3 sequence: CASKGQAGVSTEAFF. The CDR3 nucleotides read TGCGCCAGCAAAGGACAGGCCGGAGTCAGCACTGAAGCTTTCTTT.

There are a few counts of this clonotype. The chain combines TRBV12-3 or TRBV12-4 with TRBJ2-7; D not certain. V was shortened by 6 bases and J by 3 bases, with 9 bases between the two germline ends. This CDR3 contains 12 residues. The CDR3 nucleotides read TGTGCCAGCAGCGGCCCGAACTACGAGCAGTACTTC. Its protein product is CASSGPNYEQYF.

This clonotype came up once. V usage is TRBV3-1 and J usage is TRBJ2-1; TRBD1 is a possible D gene (6 bases). Germline lookup yields CDR1 LGHDT and CDR2 YNNKEL (reference sequence). Trimming cost V 0 bases and J 8 bases, with 14 bases left between them. This CDR3 contains 15 residues. The CDR3 DNA sequence: TGTGCCAGCAGCCAAGAATACAGGGATAAAGATGAGCAGTTCTTC. It is translated as CASSQEYRDKDEQFF.

This clonotype was seen a handful of times. CDR3 loop: CSALPAQRAEKLFF. CDR3 bases: TGCAGTGCACTCCCAGCGCAACGGGCTGAAAAACTGTTTTTT. The chain recombines TRBV20-1 with TRBJ1-4; D is undetermined. The V end was cut by 6 bases, the J end by 7 bases, with 18 bases between. The CDR3 contains 14 residues. CDR1 is DFQATT and CDR2 is SNEGSKA in the germline V gene (reference sequence).

The V and J genes are TRBV6-6 and TRBJ2-7, with no clear D. In germline, CDR1 is MNHNY, CDR2 SVGAGI (reference sequence). The CDR3 has 12 residues. The V end lost 8 bases, the J end lost 2 bases, and 10 bases lay between the germline ends. The CDR3 coding sequence is TGTGCCAGCGGTGCAGGCGCCTACGAGCAGTACTTC. It codes for CASGAGAYEQYF.

The rearrangement uses TRBV7-9 and TRBJ1-4; D unclear. Per germline, CDR1 SEHNR and CDR2 FQNEAQ (reference sequence). The CDR3 totals 15 residues. V was clipped by 5 bases and J by 8 bases, with 18 bases between them. For the CDR3, the DNA is TGTGCCAGCAGCCAATCCAACTCCTTGGGCGAAAAACTGTTTTTT. Translating gives CASSQSNSLGEKLFF.

This clonotype was observed many times. The V gene is TRBV5-1, the J gene TRBJ1-2; D is undetermined. The germline V and J ends were trimmed by 0 bases and 1 base, with 7 bases remaining between them. The length of the CDR3 is 14 residues. Germline CDR1 reads SGHRS; CDR2 reads YFSETQ. The CDR3 coding sequence is TGCGCCAGCAGCTTGGATGGGAGTAACTATGGCTACACCTTC. Translating gives CASSLDGSNYGYTF.

The chain combines TRBV7-8 with TRBJ2-5; D may be TRBD2 (6 bases). CDR1 is SGHVS, CDR2 FQNEAQ, per germline. Deletions cut 1 base from V and 1 base from J, with 13 bases between. This CDR3 spans 16 amino acids. This CDR3 reads CASSLGAGRIQETQYF. CDR3 DNA: TGTGCCAGCAGCTTAGGGGCGGGGAGAATCCAAGAGACCCAGTACTTC. Based on the CDR3 plus reference TRBV7-8 and TRBJ2-5, the full variable domain is GAGVSQSPRYKVAKRGQDVALRCDPISGHVSLFWYQQALGQGPEFLTYFQNEAQLDKSGLPSDRFFAERPEGSVSTLKIQRTQQEDSAVYLCASSLGAGRIQETQYFGPGTRLLVL.

V and J are TRBV7-9 and TRBJ1-4; D uncertain. The CDR3 is 14 residues long. The germline V gene has CDR1 SEHNR and CDR2 FQNEAQ (reference sequence). V was trimmed by 1 base and J by 3 bases, leaving 6 bases between them. In DNA, the CDR3 is TGTGCCAGCAGCTTAGGGATTCCTAATGAAAAACTGTTTTTT. This gives the protein CASSLGIPNEKLFF.

This clonotype was recorded a few times. The rearrangement joins TRBV29-1 to TRBJ1-2; D gene unclear. Looked up from germline, CDR1 is SQVTM and CDR2 is ANQGSEA. V gave up 3 bases and J gave up 5 bases, with 7 bases separating them. This CDR3 is 11 amino acids long. The CDR3 nucleotides read TGCAGCGTTGAGGTTCGTTATGGCTACACCTTC. Translated: CSVEVRYGYTF.

The V call is TRBV6-4, the J call TRBJ1-2; no reliable D call. The CDR3 has 13 amino acids. With 6 bases removed from V and 2 bases from J, the gap between germline ends came to 10 bases. Per germline, CDR1 MRHNA and CDR2 SNTAGT. CDR3 nucleotide sequence: TGTGCCAGCAGCGTCGGACCGAACTATGGCTACACCTTC. Translation gives CASSVGPNYGYTF.

Only a few counts were recorded for this clonotype. The genes are TRBV29-1 and TRBJ2-2; 9 bases line up with TRBD2. The CDR3 spans 15 residues. Per the germline V gene, CDR1 is SQVTM and CDR2 is ANQGSEA. V gave up 4 bases and J gave up 0 bases; unmatched junction bases: 3. The CDR3 is CSVVTSGANTGELFF. For the CDR3, the DNA is TGCAGCGTTGTGACTAGCGGCGCGAACACCGGGGAGCTGTTTTTT.

The V and J genes are TRBV11-2 and TRBJ2-7; tentative D call: TRBD2 (6 bases). The CDR3 totals 18 residues. Germline CDR1 reads SGHAT; CDR2 reads FQNNGV. Trimming took off 1 base at V and 3 bases at J, with 22 bases between the two ends. CDR3 region: CASSLGGGVGAPFYEQYF. In DNA, the CDR3 is TGTGCCAGCAGCTTAGGCGGAGGGGTTGGGGCCCCATTCTACGAGCAGTACTTC. Full variable domain (outside the CDR3, taken from reference TRBV11-2 and TRBJ2-7): EAGVAQSPRYKIIEKRQSVAFWCNPISGHATLYWYQQILGQGPKLLIQFQNNGVVDDSQLPKDRFSAERLKGVDSTLKIQPAKLEDSAVYLCASSLGGGVGAPFYEQYFGPGTRLTVT.

As for this clonotype: Since no conserved phenylalanine or tryptophan closes the CDR3, a read error is the likely cause. J is TRBJ2-7 and V is TRBV4-2; 10 nucleotides align to TRBD2. The germline gives CDR1 LGHNA, CDR2 YNFKEQ. The CDR3 is 17 residues long. V gave up 0 bases and J gave up 4 bases; unmatched junction bases: 9. CDR3 sequence (DNA): TGTGCCAGCAGCCAAGAAAGCGGGGGGGCCAGCGGATACGAGCAGTACCTC. Translated: CASSQESGGASGYEQYL.

The table lists this clonotype with a few counts. The J gene is TRBJ2-3, the V gene TRBV7-9; no definite D call. The length of the CDR3 is 13 residues. Trimming removed 4 bases from V and 3 bases from J, with 8 bases in between. Germline V CDR1 and CDR2: SEHNR, FQNEAQ (reference sequence). The CDR3 nucleotides read TGTGCCAGCAGCTCATTTCTGACAGATACGCAGTATTTT. Encoded protein: CASSSFLTDTQYF. Full variable domain (missing parts from reference TRBV7-9 and TRBJ2-3): DTGVSQNPRHKITKRGQNVTFRCDPISEHNRLYWYRQTLGQGPEFLTYFQNEAQLEKSRLLSDRFSAERPKGSFSTLEIQRTEQGDSAMYLCASSSFLTDTQYFGPGTRLTVL.

The chain links TRBV6-5 to TRBJ1-4; TRBD1 agrees at 7 bases. Trimming took 6 bases from V and 8 from J; bases not matched to a gene: 12. This CDR3 spans 15 amino acids. The germline V gene has CDR1 MNHEY and CDR2 SVGAGI. CDR3 region: CASSLTQGTAEKLFF. CDR3 nucleotide sequence: TGTGCCAGCAGCCTAACACAGGGGACGGCGGAAAAACTGTTTTTT.

The chain employs TRBV5-5 and TRBJ2-1, with 9 bases lining up with TRBD2. Trimming removed 0 bases from V and 8 bases from J; junction bases left unmatched: 9. CDR1 and CDR2 from the germline V gene are SGHKS and YYEKEE (reference sequence). The CDR3 totals 16 residues. CDR3: CASSLVYLAGLDEQFF. The CDR3 DNA is TGTGCCAGCAGCTTGGTGTACCTAGCGGGGCTCGATGAGCAGTTCTTC.

This clonotype turned up a few times. V and J are TRBV28 and TRBJ2-7; 7 bases match TRBD1. Looked up from germline, CDR1 is MDHEN and CDR2 is SYDVKM. The CDR3 contains 14 residues. V trimming: 2 bases; J trimming: 6 bases; junction bases outside the gene matches: 7. CDR3 in DNA: TGTGCCAGCAGTTTACAGGGGGTTCTCGTCGAGCAGTACTTC. Translation: CASSLQGVLVEQYF.

The chain carries TRBV9 and TRBJ2-1; D may be TRBD1 (5 bases). Trimming left V 0 bases short and J 8 bases short, with 15 bases between. There are 15 residues in the CDR3. Germline CDR1 SGDLS, CDR2 YYNGEE. The CDR3 loop is CASSVATGPLDEQFF. As DNA, the CDR3 is TGTGCCAGCAGCGTAGCTACAGGACCCTTAGATGAGCAGTTCTTC.

V is TRBV14 and J is TRBJ2-2; 7 nucleotides align to TRBD1. The CDR3 totals 14 residues. CDR1 is SGHDN and CDR2 is FVKESK in the germline V gene. The junction had 4 bases not matched to a gene; V was cut back by 4 bases and J by 5 bases. The CDR3: CASSRDRVTGELFF. The CDR3, as DNA: TGTGCCAGCAGCCGAGACAGGGTGACCGGGGAGCTGTTTTTT.

The V call is TRBV20-1, the J call TRBJ2-3, with TRBD1 identical over 7 bases. V lost 5 bases, J lost 3 bases, and 11 bases stayed unmatched. The germline gives CDR1 DFQATT, CDR2 SNEGSKA (reference sequence). The CDR3 covers 15 residues. CDR3 loop: CSAYGRGQYTDTQYF. DNA for the CDR3: TGCAGTGCTTACGGTCGGGGACAGTATACAGATACGCAGTATTTT.

V usage is TRBV7-9 and J usage is TRBJ1-1; a weak D match, TRBD1 (5 bases). Trimming took 2 bases from V and 2 from J, leaving 9 bases between them. The V gene's germline CDR1 is SEHNR and CDR2 FQNEAQ (reference sequence). The CDR3 is 14 amino acids. The CDR3 nucleotides are TGTGCCAGCAGCTTAAATGGGGGAAACACTGAAGCTTTCTTT. Protein product: CASSLNGGNTEAFF.